What follows is one TCR beta chain and its context. The antigen this receptor binds is unknown. No base quality values were provided; no much bigger clone lies one nucleotide off. Genomic DNA was extracted from sorted cells with the Quick-DNA Microprep Kit. TCRbeta DNA was amplified with the immunoSEQ hsTCRbeta kit following the manufacturer's protocol. An Illumina MiSeq instrument was used to sequence the TCRbeta libraries. In the paper's pipeline: Once out-of-frame sequences had been removed, millions of distinct TCRbeta sequences were left, which works out to an average of about 67,000 per individual. Each individual was scored according to the count of about 150 previously reported CMV-associated TCRbeta sequences and the total productive distinct TCRbeta count. A beta-binomial model was reimplemented in Python, and random forests from scikit-learn, run with default parameters, were trained on data from the US cohort. Classifier performance on the Belgian cohort was summarized as median AUC with percentile confidence intervals over 10,000 bootstrap iterations. Here the immuneACCESS table is served through TCRdb, limited to in-frame sequences with V and J called. Missing clones are a known gap in these copies; in checked studies unresolved V genes cover under half, and the rest lacks a known reason. Clone size and V and J calls were adopted from that table, with D and trimming inferred from the DNA. The sample records about 80,000 clones, around 80% of which are singletons. The top ten clones comprise roughly 0.85% of the sample.

This record comes from a study of memory CD4+ T cells and cytomegalovirus serostatus (dated by TCRdb to between 2018 and 2021). With respect to the entire study: The cohort included roughly 35 healthy adults from Belgium, of whom 9 were CMV seropositive and about 24 were CMV seronegative. CD4+ memory TCRbeta repertoires of a Belgian cohort with known cytomegalovirus serostatus were sequenced in order to replicate a published TCR-based CMV serostatus classifier. The full study reports these points: Only CD4+CD45RO+ memory cells were sequenced, unlike the original study, which covered naive and memory CD4+ and CD8+ populations. On the Belgian cohort, the classifier built on the original framework reached a median bootstrapped AUC of about 0.95, with a 95% CI of 0.76-1.00. For CMV serostatus prediction, a median bootstrapped AUC of approximately 0.95 was reached with the original framework, and a median bootstrapped AUC of approximately 0.9 was reached with a US-trained random forest. Of around 160 previously reported CMV-associated TCRbeta sequences, over 65 appeared in the CD4+ memory repertoires, each in one to five individuals. The results were interpreted as suggesting that the CMV-associated TCR signature is mostly present in the CD4+ memory repertoire.

A FACSAria II was used to sort memory CD4+ T cells, defined as single viable CD3+CD4+CD8-CD45RO+ cells. CMV serostatus was determined using a Roche Elecsys assay that detects serum IgG against CMV pp150, pp28, p38 and p52. After the samples were thawed, total CD4+ T cells were enriched through positive selection using CD4 magnetic microbeads. The samples came from a separate study whose specific focus was interrogating the CD4+ T cell memory repertoire. Peripheral blood mononuclear cells were isolated and cryopreserved according to standard operating procedures, and serum was stored at -80 degrees C. The staining used CD3-PerCP (BW264/56), CD4-APC (RPA-T4), CD45RO-PE (UCHT1) and CD8-Pacific Orange (3B5) antibodies, and Sytox blue was used to exclude non-viable cells. This TCR came from an adult in good health and CMV-seronegative. What was sequenced was memory CD4+ T cells from blood.

Here is the DNA: TGTGCCAGCAGCTTAGCGGGGCAGGCCTCTGGGTACACCTTC. This translates into CASSLAGQASGYTF. Rearrangement joined TRBV7-9 to TRBJ1-2; the D gene is perhaps TRBD1, on 5 matching bases. The germline V gene (reference sequence) sets CDR1 to SEHNR and CDR2 to FQNEAQ. The trim is 0 bases for V and 11 bases for J, with a gap of 16 bases between the germline ends. CDR3 length: 14 amino acids, cysteine to phenylalanine. Of all the DNA, just the CDR3 is kept, 42 bases in frame from base 1.